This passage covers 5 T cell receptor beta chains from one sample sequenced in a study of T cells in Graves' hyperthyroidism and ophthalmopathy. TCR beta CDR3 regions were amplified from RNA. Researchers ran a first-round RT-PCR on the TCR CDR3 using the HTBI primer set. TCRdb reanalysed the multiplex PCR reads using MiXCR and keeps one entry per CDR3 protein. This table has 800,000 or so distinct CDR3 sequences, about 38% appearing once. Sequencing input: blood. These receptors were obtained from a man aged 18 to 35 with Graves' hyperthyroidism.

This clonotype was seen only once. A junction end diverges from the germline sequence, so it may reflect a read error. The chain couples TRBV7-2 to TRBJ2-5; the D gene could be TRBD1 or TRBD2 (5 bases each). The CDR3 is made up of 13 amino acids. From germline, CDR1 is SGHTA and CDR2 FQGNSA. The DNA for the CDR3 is TGTGCCAGCAGCTTAGTTCGAGGGGAGACCCAGTGGTTC. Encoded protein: CASSLVRGETQWF.

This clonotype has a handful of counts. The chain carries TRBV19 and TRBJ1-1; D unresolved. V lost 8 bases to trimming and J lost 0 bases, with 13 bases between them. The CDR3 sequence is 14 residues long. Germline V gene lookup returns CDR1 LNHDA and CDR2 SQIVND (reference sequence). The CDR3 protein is CASLRTEMNTEAFF. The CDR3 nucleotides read TGTGCCAGTCTCCGGACTGAGATGAACACTGAAGCTTTCTTT.

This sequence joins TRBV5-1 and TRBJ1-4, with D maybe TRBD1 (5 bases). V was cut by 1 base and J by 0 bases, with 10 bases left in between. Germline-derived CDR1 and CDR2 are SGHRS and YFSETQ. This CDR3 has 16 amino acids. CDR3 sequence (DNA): TGCGCCAGCAGCTTGACAGGACCGACAACTAATGAAAAACTGTTTTTT. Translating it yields CASSLTGPTTNEKLFF.

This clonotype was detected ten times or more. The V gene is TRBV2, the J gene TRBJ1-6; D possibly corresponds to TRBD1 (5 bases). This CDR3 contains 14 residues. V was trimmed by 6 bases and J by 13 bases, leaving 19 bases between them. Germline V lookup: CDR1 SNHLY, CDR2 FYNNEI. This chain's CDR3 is CASSSVQGSRPLHF. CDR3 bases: TGTGCCAGCAGCTCGGTTCAGGGTTCTCGTCCCCTCCACTTT. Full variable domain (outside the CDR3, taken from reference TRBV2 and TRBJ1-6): EPEVTQTPSHQVTQMGQEVILRCVPISNHLYFYWYRQILGQKVEFLVSFYNNEISEKSEIFDDQFSVERPDGSNFTLKIRSTKLEDSAMYFCASSSVQGSRPLHFGNGTRLTVT.

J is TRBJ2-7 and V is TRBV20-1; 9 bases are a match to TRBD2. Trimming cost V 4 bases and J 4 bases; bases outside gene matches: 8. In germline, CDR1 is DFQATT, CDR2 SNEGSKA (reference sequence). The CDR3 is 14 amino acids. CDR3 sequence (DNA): TGCAGTGCTACCCTAGCGGGGTCGGGTTACGAGCAGTACTTC. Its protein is CSATLAGSGYEQYF.